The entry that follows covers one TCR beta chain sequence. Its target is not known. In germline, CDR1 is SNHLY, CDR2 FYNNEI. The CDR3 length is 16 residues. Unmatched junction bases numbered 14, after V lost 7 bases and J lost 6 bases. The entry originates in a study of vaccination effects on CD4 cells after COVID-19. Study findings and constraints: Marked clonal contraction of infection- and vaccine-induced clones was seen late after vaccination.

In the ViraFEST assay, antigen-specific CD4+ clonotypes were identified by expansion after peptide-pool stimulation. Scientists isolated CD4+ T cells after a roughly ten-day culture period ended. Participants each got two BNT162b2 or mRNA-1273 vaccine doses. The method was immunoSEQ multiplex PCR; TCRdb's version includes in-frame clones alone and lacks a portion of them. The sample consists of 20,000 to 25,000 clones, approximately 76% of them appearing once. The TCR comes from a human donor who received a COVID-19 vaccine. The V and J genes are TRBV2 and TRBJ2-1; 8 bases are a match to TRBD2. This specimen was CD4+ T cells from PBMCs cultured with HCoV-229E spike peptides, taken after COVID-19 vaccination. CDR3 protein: CASTFPSAGEFNEQFF. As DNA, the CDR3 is TGTGCCAGCACTTTCCCCTCAGCGGGAGAGTTCAATGAGCAGTTCTTC. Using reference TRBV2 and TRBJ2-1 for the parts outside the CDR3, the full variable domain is EPEVTQTPSHQVTQMGQEVILRCVPISNHLYFYWYRQILGQKVEFLVSFYNNEISEKSEIFDDQFSVERPDGSNFTLKIRSTKLEDSAMYFCASTFPSAGEFNEQFFGPGTRLTVL.